Listed below are T cell receptor beta chains from one sample, sequenced in a study of cytomegalovirus exposure and HLA in healthy donors. Repertoires were generated with immunoSEQ multiplex PCR, while TCRdb's copy carries only in-frame clones and drops some. Of approximately 160,000 clones in the sample, around 76% were seen once. The sample comprised PBMCs. The receptor set was obtained from a middle-aged man in good health and CMV-seronegative. CDR3s include the opening cysteine and the closing phenylalanine or tryptophan. D genes are given only for firm matches.

d_call v_call cdr3_aa
TRBD1 TRBV5-1 CASSLNRGKTGELFF
TRBD2 TRBV29-1 CSAPLAGASEGSHMSYEQYF
TRBD1 TRBV5-1 CASSYYRDRDNEQFF
- TRBV19 CASSPSLGRYNQPQHF
- TRBV4-1 CASSQVSGGAFYEQFF
- TRBV19 CASSTNRNTEAFF
TRBD2 TRBV6-6 CASSLEGGRETQYF
- TRBV5-1 CASSMRSGGADYGYTF
TRBD2 TRBV19 CASSIIAGEVPETQYF
- TRBV2 CASAEHNYGYTF
- TRBV7-9 CASRLAGPQETQYF
TRBD2 TRBV6-1 CASSDEIIAGGPVELFF
TRBD2 TRBV5-1 CASSLAGLGNTGELFF
TRBD2 TRBV27 CASFLSGLAGGKQFF
TRBD1 TRBV6-6 CASSYDRGETQYF
- TRBV28 CASTLMLDSYTDTQYF
- TRBV7-3 CASSRDSSNTGELFF
TRBD2 TRBV10-2 CASTAGLAGAGEQFF
- TRBV7-2 CASSLNREWYGYTF
TRBD2 TRBV5-4 CASSLGRGGSGTQYF
TRBD1 TRBV5-1 CASRGDRNYGYTF
TRBD1 TRBV10-3 CAISVDRENGYTF
TRBD2 TRBV27 CASSLSGPSGADTQYF
TRBD2 TRBV5-1 CASSQDTSGRRTGELFF
TRBD2 TRBV4-2 CASSHVSGRAGGELFF
TRBD2 TRBV4-2 CASSRSGRTSGYHEQYF
- TRBV6-5 CASSQQVSGANVLTF
TRBD1 TRBV7-7 CARPGTGDNQPQHF
- TRBV2 CASRGRARTREGYGYTF
TRBD2 TRBV15 CATSRASLAGGLSAYNEQFF
TRBD2 TRBV7-9 CASSLGPLAGSSYNEQFF
- TRBV11-1 CASSHTGLLGGYTF
TRBD1 TRBV19 CASSKGTGYAEQYF
- TRBV9 CASSVDFSTDTQYF